Detailed here is one TCR beta chain. This record comes from a study of blood T cell repertoires in COVID-19. Under the authors' procedure: It was from reference gene primer amplification that nucleated cell counts were estimated. TCRdb's copy holds only in-frame clones and misses some; the assay was immunoSEQ multiplex PCR. The V and J calls and clone size are taken from that table; D and trimming were inferred from the DNA. This table has a few hundred thousand clones, 85% to 90% appearing once. CDR1 is LGHDT, CDR2 YNNKEL, per germline (reference sequence). Trimming took 5 bases from V and 5 from J; bases not matched to a gene: 6. The CDR3 totals 15 residues.

This TCR was sampled from a woman aged 25 to 39 with COVID-19, enrolled during active disease. Sequences were obtained from peripheral blood. The chain carries TRBV3-1 (or the pseudogene TRBV3-2) and TRBJ2-3, with TRBD1 identical over 11 bases. The CDR3 reads CASSNGQGAGDTQYF. CDR3 DNA sequence: TGTGCCAGCAGCAATGGACAGGGGGCTGGAGATACGCAGTATTTT.